The source of this TCR beta chain is a study of cytomegalovirus exposure and HLA in healthy donors. The PCR used 60 Vbeta and 13 Jbeta primers. Sequencing used immunoSEQ multiplex PCR; TCRdb keeps in-frame clones, though not all of them. The sample yields around 190,000 clones, 81% seen once. Sequences were obtained from PBMCs. The TCR originated in a man between 18 and 29 years old in good health and CMV-seronegative.

Here the CDR3 reads CAITAGPNTGELFF. CDR3 DNA: TGTGCCATCACAGCGGGGCCGAACACCGGGGAGCTGTTTTTT. V usage is TRBV10-3 and J usage is TRBJ2-2; TRBD2 matches 7 bases. Unmatched junction bases numbered 2, after V lost 7 bases and J lost 0 bases. This CDR3 contains 14 residues. Germline V gene data show CDR1 as ENHRY and CDR2 as SYGVKD.